This TCR beta chain was captured by sequencing in a study of T cell responses to AZD1222 COVID-19 vaccine. The V gene's germline CDR1 is LNHDA and CDR2 SQIVND (reference sequence). J gave up 10 bases and V 4 bases, and 10 bases lay outside the gene matches. The CDR3 extends over 15 amino acids. This clone was detected once. Its antigen is undetermined. Study-wide results and caveats: Donors skewed white British and female; clonal diversity was possibly underestimated. Receipt of two AZD1222 doses was followed by a rise in Spike-specific TCR breadth and depth. Regions 160-218 and 743-854 held dominance among vaccine-associated CD4 TCRs, which spanned spike.

Method: immunoSEQ multiplex PCR; TCRdb's copy keeps in-frame clones and lacks some. The sample contains about 150,000 clones, roughly 90% of which appear only once. The J gene is TRBJ2-3, the V gene TRBV19; TRBD2 agrees at 11 bases. The TCR sequence derives from an adult in good health. Here the sequenced sample was peripheral blood, taken on day 0 of AZD1222 vaccination. Written as DNA, the CDR3 is TGTGCCAGTAGTACACTAGCGGGAGAAGTCTCCCCGCAGTATTTT. Translating it yields CASSTLAGEVSPQYF.